This is a list of T cell receptor beta chains from one sample in a study of T cell responses to AZD1222 COVID-19 vaccine. Only in-frame clones appear in the TCRdb table, and some are missing; sequencing was by immunoSEQ multiplex PCR. Among 150,000 to 200,000 clones listed, 85% to 95% were seen once. The material sequenced was peripheral blood, taken on day 0 of AZD1222 vaccination. The receptors were sampled from an adult in good health. Both conserved end residues are trimmed from each CDR3.

J	V	CDR3
TRBJ2-3	TRBV19	ASSLDPSNTQY
TRBJ1-2	TRBV2	ASSKEGAGSYYGYT
TRBJ2-1	TRBV9	ASSKRQESQF
TRBJ1-5	TRBV28	ASLPQDRAASNQPQH
TRBJ1-5	TRBV16	ASRAGQGNQPQH
TRBJ1-1	TRBV6-5	ASSPVPEAF
TRBJ1-2	TRBV18	ASSPDSIYGYT
TRBJ2-3	TRBV5-8	ASSLGQLDTQY
TRBJ1-2	TRBV30	AWSSLNYGYT
TRBJ1-2	TRBV7-9	ASSLTSYGYT
TRBJ1-3	TRBV6-4	ASSDGRADGNTIY
TRBJ1-2	TRBV5-8	ASSLGQGARDGYT
TRBJ1-6	TRBV7-8	ASSKHGDSPLH
TRBJ1-2	TRBV7-9	ASSLFQGAYGYT
TRBJ1-2	TRBV6-5	ASRKLDQHGYT
TRBJ2-1	TRBV2	ASSEQGNSYNEQF
TRBJ2-7	TRBV2	ASTRTDTYEQY
TRBJ1-5	TRBV28	ATRTASNQPQH
TRBJ1-3	TRBV30	AWGGIAGNTIY
TRBJ2-1	TRBV2	ASSLDGHSEQF
TRBJ2-5	TRBV3-1/TRBV3-2	ASSQDGGRKTQY
TRBJ1-1	TRBV19	ASSIQGGPTEAF
TRBJ1-5	TRBV7-9	ASSSIQGGHQPQH
TRBJ2-4	TRBV11-2	ASSQLRGLVADTRH
TRBJ2-2	TRBV15	ATSRVSSGGANTGELF
TRBJ1-3	TRBV2	ASSFRDRARFSGNTIY
TRBJ2-1	TRBV6-5	ASSYWGGNSNEQF
TRBJ1-5	TRBV18	ASSPRDINQPQH
TRBJ2-5	TRBV7-8	ASSLASTSGGQETQY
TRBJ2-5	TRBV30	AWRGGDRVEETQY
TRBJ1-1	TRBV18	ASSPKNRGLNTEAF
TRBJ1-1	TRBV28	ASTRRENTEAF
TRBJ2-5	TRBV19	ASSIEGGPLLGETQY
TRBJ2-7	TRBV2	ASSDFSGGAQRYEQY
TRBJ1-2	TRBV18	ASSPRQGTNPYGYT
TRBJ2-3	TRBV6-2/TRBV6-3	ASRRLQFHTDTQY
TRBJ2-3	TRBV24-1	ATSATGEGDTQY
TRBJ2-7	TRBV5-1	ASSLVVGPSYEQY
TRBJ1-6	TRBV3-1/TRBV3-2	ASSQYLGPPLH
TRBJ1-4	TRBV3-1/TRBV3-2	ASSQSGGEKLF
TRBJ2-3	TRBV5-4	ASRETALTDTQY
TRBJ1-1	TRBV15	ATSREMNTEAF
TRBJ1-1	TRBV11-3	ASSPMIGTEAF
TRBJ2-3	TRBV12-3/TRBV12-4	ASSRDYTDTQY
TRBJ1-2	TRBV25-1	ASSDGQGWGYT
TRBJ1-4	TRBV19	ASSIDQGFREKLF
TRBJ1-1	TRBV19	ASSPGQGRTEAF
TRBJ1-4	TRBV12-5	ASGSSDKLF
TRBJ2-5	TRBV11-2	ASSSRTGRMETQY
TRBJ2-3	TRBV6-6	ASSLRRGDTDTQY
TRBJ2-1	TRBV28	ASSFANWNEQF
TRBJ2-1	TRBV11-2	ASRAPGTGLNYNEQF
TRBJ1-1	TRBV9	ASSETTGAGTEAF
TRBJ1-3	TRBV30	AWREGSGNTIY
TRBJ2-7	TRBV6-5	ASRLAGVSYEQY
TRBJ1-6	TRBV11-3	ASSFGSPLH
TRBJ2-7	TRBV28	ASRQGSYEQY
TRBJ2-1	TRBV6-5	ASSLWGGHNEQF
TRBJ2-3	TRBV5-1	ASSGGVGPSTDTQY
TRBJ2-7	TRBV10-3	AIRGRTNEQY